This passage covers 5 T cell receptor beta chains from one sample sequenced in a study of CXCR3-negative and CXCR3-positive naive CD8 T cells. Study findings and constraints: Against CXCR3-negative naive cells, CXCR3-positive naive cells showed more hydrophobic TRB CDR3s.

No antigen has been identified for these receptors. All TRB cDNA libraries came from 5' RACE performed with UMI labels. TCRdb reprocessed the 5' RACE reads and reports one entry per CDR3 protein, with no DNA. This sample's table reports about 84,000 distinct CDR3 sequences. Sequencing was done on a sample of naive CXCR3+ CD8+ T cells from blood. Subset reported: CD45RO-CCR7+CD27+CD95- naive CD8+ T cells expressing CXCR3 (TNR3+). The receptors here all came from a human donor in good health. Some clones in this sample may be carry-over from other donors' samples.

This rearrangement joins TRBV24-1 to TRBJ1-5. The CDR3 is 13 amino acids. Germline V gene lookup returns CDR1 KGHDR and CDR2 SFDVKD. CDR3 amino acids: CATSDAINQPQHF.

This chain joins TRBV11-2 and TRBJ2-1; without DNA, the TCRdb call of TRBD2 cannot be checked. The CDR3 is 16 residues long. The germline gives CDR1 SGHAT, CDR2 FQNNGV. The CDR3 is CASSRDLAGIYNEQFF.

The chain joins TRBV28 to TRBJ2-7; lacking DNA, the TRBD1 call made by TCRdb goes unchecked. Germline CDR1 and CDR2: MDHEN and SYDVKM. The length of the CDR3 is 13 residues. CDR3 residues: CASSYGQYYEQYF.

This chain joins TRBV11-1 and TRBJ2-2. The length of the CDR3 is 16 residues. Germline-derived CDR1 and CDR2 are SGHAT and FQDESV (reference sequence). CDR3 region: CASSSEGVSNTGELFF.

The chain joins TRBV2 to TRBJ2-1; TCRdb lists TRBD2, though no DNA is available to test this call. Germline CDR1 is SNHLY and CDR2 is FYNNEI. The CDR3 is made up of 15 amino acids. CDR3 residues: CASPIAGVLNNEQFF.